This T cell receptor (beta chain) was recorded in a study of blood T cell repertoires in COVID-19. Study information: Spain, Italy and the United States supplied samples that represented acute and convalescent COVID-19.

This clone turned up a few times. Method: immunoSEQ multiplex PCR; TCRdb's copy keeps in-frame clones and lacks some. The data show fewer than 85,000 clones, with more than 60% seen just once and under 30% held by the top ten. Germline V gene lookup returns CDR1 MDHEN and CDR2 SYDVKM. J gave up 3 bases and V 4 bases, and 10 bases lay outside the gene matches. This CDR3 has 16 amino acids. The TCR originated in an elderly woman with active or convalescent COVID-19. The sequenced sample was peripheral blood. The chain combines TRBV28 with TRBJ1-2; 8 bases match TRBD1. CDR3 bases: TGTGCCAGCAGTTCCGCAGGGACAGGAGGATACTATGGCTACACCTTC. Residues: CASSSAGTGGYYGYTF.